What follows are 7 T cell receptor beta chains derived from one specimen sequenced in a study of T cells in Graves' hyperthyroidism and ophthalmopathy. Amplified TCR beta CDR3 regions derived from RNA transcripts. First-round RT-PCR targeting the TCR CDR3 was performed with the HTBI primer set. Each CDR3 protein gets one entry after TCRdb re-called the multiplex PCR reads with MiXCR. The sample holds hundreds of thousands of distinct CDR3 sequences, 13% seen once. Sequencing was carried out using blood. These receptor sequences come from a woman younger than 35 with Graves' hyperthyroidism.

This clonotype was seen ten or more times. The chain recombines TRBV27 with TRBJ1-1, with D uncertain. V was cut by 7 bases and J by 7 bases, with 16 bases left in between. Germline loops: CDR1 MNHEY, CDR2 SMNVEV (reference sequence). CDR3 length equals 13 residues. Here the CDR3 DNA reads TGTGCCAGCACCCCGGTGGGATCTGTTGAAGCTTTCTTT. Its translation: CASTPVGSVEAFF.

This clonotype has ten or more counts. This chain links TRBV2 with TRBJ2-2, with a tentative D call TRBD2 (5 bases). The V and J ends lost 6 bases and 1 base respectively, with 9 bases between them. Germline CDR1 reads SNHLY; CDR2 reads FYNNEI. CDR3 length: 14 residues. As DNA, the CDR3 is TGTGCCAGCAGGGTAGCGTGGAACACCGGGGAGCTGTTTTTT. It yields the protein CASRVAWNTGELFF.

This clonotype was seen at least ten times. The V gene is TRBV9, the J gene TRBJ2-5; TRBD2 agrees at 9 bases. The germline V gene has CDR1 SGDLS and CDR2 YYNGEE. This CDR3 is built from 16 residues. J lost 5 bases, V lost 4 bases, and 12 bases had no gene match. CDR3: CASSPRGASGKETQYF. Written as DNA, the CDR3 is TGTGCCAGCAGCCCCCGTGGGGCTAGCGGGAAGGAGACCCAGTACTTC.

This sequence joins TRBV3-1 and TRBJ2-3; D might be TRBD2 (6 bases). Germline V gene sequence: CDR1 LGHDT, CDR2 YNNKEL (reference sequence). The CDR3 has 14 residues. V was trimmed by 3 bases and J by 6 bases, leaving 13 bases between them. The CDR3 DNA sequence: TGTGCCAGCAGCCATCGGAGGGGAACGGATACGCAGTATTTT. Its translation: CASSHRRGTDTQYF.

This clonotype was seen a few times. The CDR3 DNA sequence: TGTGCCTGGACCCCCGGAGGTGAAAAACTGTTTTTT. Translated, it gives CAWTPGGEKLFF. The V call is TRBV30, the J call TRBJ1-4; no reliable D call. The CDR3 is 12 residues long. Germline V gene data show CDR1 as GTSNPN and CDR2 as SVGIG (reference sequence). Trimming removed 4 bases from V and 7 bases from J, with 10 bases in between. The entire variable domain, with the rest obtained from reference TRBV30 and TRBJ1-4, is as follows: SQTIHQWPATLVQPVGSPLSLECTVEGTSNPNLYWYRQAAGRGLQLLFYSVGIGQISSEVPQNLSASRPQDRQFILSSKKLLLSDSGFYLCAWTPGGEKLFFGSGTQLSVL.

This clonotype came up a few times. The V call is TRBV5-5, the J call TRBJ1-5, with TRBD1 identical over 7 bases. The V and J ends lost 3 bases and 5 bases, in that order; junction bases with no gene match: 8. The CDR3 is 15 residues long. Per germline, CDR1 SGHKS and CDR2 YYEKEE (reference sequence). Here the CDR3 reads CASSWMTGSHQPQHF. The CDR3 coding sequence is TGTGCCAGCAGCTGGATGACAGGGTCGCATCAGCCCCAGCATTTT.

This clonotype was found many times. V is TRBV29-1 and J is TRBJ1-2; possibly TRBD1 for D (6 bases). CDR1 is SQVTM, CDR2 ANQGSEA, per germline. This CDR3 comprises 13 residues. The germline V and J ends were trimmed by 6 bases and 2 bases, with 13 bases remaining between them. Here the CDR3 reads CSVGHTRNYGYTF. CDR3 coding DNA: TGCAGCGTGGGACACACTCGGAACTATGGCTACACCTTC.